Listed below are T cell receptor beta chains from one sample, sequenced in a study of shared clonotypes between healthy human individuals. Using immunoSEQ multiplex PCR, the repertoire was profiled, and TCRdb retains in-frame clones only, with some absent. Counted here are millions of clones, 85% to 95% occurring once; the ten biggest clones make up approximately 0.13%. The sample was naive CD4+ T cells sorted from blood. The receptors originated from a man aged 18 to 30 in good health. CDR3s include the opening cysteine and the closing phenylalanine or tryptophan. The D gene is left open where the match is weak. A row's size may be missing; if present it is once, few, many or a size class.

>.|TRBV4-1|.|TRBJ2-7
CASSQDSGSTFARGSYEQYF
TGCGCCAGCAGCCAAGATTCCGGTTCTACTTTTGCTCGGGGGTCCTACGAGCAGTACTTC
>TRBD1|TRBV18|.|TRBJ1-6
CASSPISGTGDSPLHF
TGTGCCAGCTCACCGATTTCCGGGACAGGCGATTCACCCCTCCACTTT
>.|TRBV10-3|.|TRBJ1-1
CAISSQGETEAFF
TGTGCCATCAGTTCACAGGGAGAGACTGAAGCTTTCTTT
>.|TRBV7-9|.|TRBJ1-4
CASSLDSSNEKLFF
TGTGCCAGCAGCCTAGACAGCTCTAATGAAAAACTGTTTTTT
>.|TRBV30|.|TRBJ1-4
CAWNSPGRQKLFF
TGTGCCTGGAACAGCCCGGGGCGGCAAAAACTGTTTTTT
>.|TRBV9|.|TRBJ1-1
CASSRGEGAEAFF
TGTGCCAGCAGCAGAGGGGAGGGGGCTGAAGCTTTCTTT
>.|TRBV2|.|TRBJ2-7
CASSQSDISYEQYF
TGTGCCAGCAGTCAATCGGACATATCCTACGAGCAGTACTTC
>TRBD1|TRBV4-3|.|TRBJ2-2
CASSQGQGNTGELFF
TGCGCCAGCAGCCAAGGACAGGGAAACACCGGGGAGCTGTTTTTT
>TRBD1|TRBV29-1|.|TRBJ1-1
CSVGQGTEAFF
TGCAGCGTGGGACAGGGGACTGAAGCTTTCTTT
>.|TRBV27|.|TRBJ2-2
CASTKSRNTGELFF
TGTGCCAGCACCAAATCGAGGAACACCGGGGAGCTGTTTTTT
>.|TRBV4-3|once|TRBJ1-2
CASSQDLRHAEGYTF
TGCGCCAGCAGCCAAGATCTTCGGCATGCTGAGGGCTACACCTTC
>.|TRBV11-2|.|TRBJ2-2
CASSTPGTPNTGELFF
TGTGCCAGCAGCACCCCCGGGACACCTAACACCGGGGAGCTGTTTTTT
>TRBD1|TRBV11-2|.|TRBJ1-2
CASSLFPGQGSGYTF
TGTGCCAGCAGCTTATTTCCCGGACAGGGATCAGGCTACACCTTC
>.|TRBV5-1|.|TRBJ1-5
CASSLGQLNQPQHF
TGCGCCAGCAGCTTGGGACAGCTGAATCAGCCCCAGCATTTT
>.|TRBV30|once|TRBJ1-6
CAWERGSPLHF
TGTGCCTGGGAGAGAGGTTCACCCCTCCACTTT
>.|TRBV4-1|.|TRBJ1-2
CASSQERGGSVYGYTF
TGCGCCAGCAGCCAAGAACGGGGGGGCAGTGTCTATGGCTACACCTTC
>.|TRBV28|.|TRBJ1-5
CASNLQGSLSNQPQHF
TGTGCCAGCAACCTCCAGGGCAGCCTTAGCAATCAGCCCCAGCATTTT
>TRBD1|TRBV4-1|.|TRBJ2-2
CASSHSDRGTGELFF
TGCGCCAGCAGCCATTCGGACAGGGGGACCGGGGAGCTGTTTTTT
>TRBD1|TRBV5-6|once|TRBJ1-5
CASSDSGQVINQPQHF
TGTGCCAGCAGCGACTCGGGACAGGTTATCAATCAGCCCCAGCATTTT
>TRBD1|TRBV18|.|TRBJ2-5
CASSPQGGSQETQYF
TGTGCCAGCTCACCACAAGGGGGCTCTCAAGAGACCCAGTACTTC
>TRBD1|TRBV28|.|TRBJ1-5
CASSLTDRDFRPQHF
TGTGCCAGCAGCCTCACGGACAGGGACTTTCGGCCCCAGCATTTT
>TRBD1|TRBV18|.|TRBJ1-2
CASSPPTGVNYGYTF
TGTGCCAGCTCACCACCGACAGGGGTAAACTATGGCTACACCTTC
>.|TRBV30|.|TRBJ1-1
CAWSVRNSGNTEAFF
TGTGCCTGGAGTGTACGGAACAGTGGGAACACTGAAGCTTTCTTT
>TRBD1|TRBV18|once|TRBJ2-7
CASSQGAVSSYEQYF
TGTGCCAGCTCCCAGGGGGCGGTCAGCTCCTACGAGCAGTACTTC
>TRBD1|TRBV9|.|TRBJ1-2
CASSEGTGGGYGYTF
TGTGCCAGCAGCGAGGGGACAGGGGGTGGATATGGCTACACCTTC
>.|TRBV5-6|.|TRBJ2-5
CASSFSEGGSQETQYF
TGTGCCAGCAGCTTTTCGGAAGGGGGGTCACAAGAGACCCAGTACTTC
>TRBD2|TRBV18|.|TRBJ2-1
CASSPKWTSGNEQFF
TGTGCCAGCTCACCAAAATGGACTAGCGGTAATGAGCAGTTCTTC
>TRBD2|TRBV11-3|.|TRBJ2-3
CASSWGLAGGSTDTQYF
TGTGCCAGCAGCTGGGGACTAGCGGGAGGAAGCACAGATACGCAGTATTTT
>.|TRBV18|.|TRBJ1-3
CASSGTAGTGGNTIYF
TGTGCCAGCTCGGGGACCGCGGGAACCGGTGGAAACACCATATATTTT
>.|TRBV7-9|.|TRBJ1-1
CASSLDRNTEAFF
TGTGCCAGCAGCTTAGACAGAAACACTGAAGCTTTCTTT
>TRBD2|TRBV6-1|.|TRBJ2-2
CASWGLGPITGELFF
TGTGCCAGCTGGGGACTAGGGCCCATTACCGGGGAGCTGTTTTTT
>.|TRBV30|.|TRBJ2-7
CAWSVGQPYEQYF
TGTGCCTGGAGCGTTGGACAACCCTACGAGCAGTACTTC
>TRBD2|TRBV4-2|.|TRBJ2-2
CASSQDSGGMNTGELFF
TGTGCCAGCAGCCAAGATTCGGGGGGGATGAACACCGGGGAGCTGTTTTTT
>TRBD2|TRBV2|.|TRBJ2-1
CASRGLAGRNEQFF
TGTGCCAGCAGGGGACTAGCGGGACGCAATGAGCAGTTCTTC
>TRBD1|TRBV6-1|.|TRBJ1-5
CASSEAGTGLSNQPQHF
TGTGCCAGCAGTGAAGCGGGGACAGGGCTTAGCAATCAGCCCCAGCATTTT
>.|TRBV10-3|once|TRBJ1-3
CAISERGGGNTIYF
TGTGCCATCAGTGAACGCGGGGGAGGAAACACCATATATTTT
>.|TRBV5-4|.|TRBJ1-2
CASSFGGAGSIGYTF
TGTGCCAGCAGCTTTGGGGGCGCGGGATCTATAGGCTACACCTTC
>.|TRBV4-1|many|TRBJ2-7
CASSQGQGYTYEQYF
TGCGCCAGCAGCCAAGGGCAGGGCTATACCTACGAGCAGTACTTC
>TRBD1|TRBV5-8|.|TRBJ2-7
CASRDRASYEQYF
TGTGCCAGCCGGGACAGGGCCTCCTACGAGCAGTACTTC
>TRBD2|TRBV9|.|TRBJ2-1
CASSTTAGTSYNEQFF
TGTGCCAGCAGCACTACAGCCGGGACTAGCTATAATGAGCAGTTCTTC
>TRBD2|TRBV6-1|.|TRBJ2-3
CASSGLAGEAPDTQYF
TGTGCCAGCAGTGGACTAGCGGGAGAGGCCCCCGATACGCAGTATTTT
>TRBD2|TRBV27|.|TRBJ2-1
CASAPGLASSYNEQFF
TGTGCCAGCGCCCCGGGACTAGCGAGCTCCTACAATGAGCAGTTCTTC
>.|TRBV6-1|once|TRBJ2-5
CASSYGLETQYF
TGTGCCAGCAGTTATGGGTTAGAGACCCAGTACTTC
>.|TRBV5-1|.|TRBJ2-1
CASSLEQNNEQFF
TGCGCCAGCAGCTTAGAACAGAACAATGAGCAGTTCTTC
>.|TRBV27|.|TRBJ1-6
CASSFGGDSPLHF
TGTGCCAGCAGTTTCGGGGGTGACTCACCCCTCCACTTT
>TRBD2|TRBV2|.|TRBJ2-2
CASRLAETGELFF
TGTGCCAGCCGACTAGCCGAAACCGGGGAGCTGTTTTTT
>.|TRBV18|.|TRBJ2-2
CASSRQGGAGELFF
TGTGCCAGCTCACGACAGGGAGGGGCCGGGGAGCTGTTTTTT
>.|TRBV28|once|TRBJ2-4
CASSLVEGTKNIQYF
TGTGCCAGCAGTTTGGTGGAGGGAACCAAAAACATTCAGTACTTC
>TRBD2|TRBV7-3|.|TRBJ2-3
CASSLSGTSTDTQYF
TGTGCCAGCAGCCTCAGCGGGACTAGCACAGATACGCAGTATTTT
>.|TRBV5-1|.|TRBJ2-3
CASSLAGSDTQYF
TGCGCCAGCAGCTTGGCGGGGAGTGATACGCAGTATTTT
>.|TRBV10-2|.|TRBJ2-3
CASSGPVSSTDTQYF
TGCGCCAGCAGTGGACCGGTCTCTAGCACAGATACGCAGTATTTT
>TRBD2|TRBV2|.|TRBJ2-4
CASRPGLAVLAKNIQYF
TGTGCCAGCAGGCCGGGACTAGCGGTTTTAGCCAAAAACATTCAGTACTTC
>.|TRBV28|.|TRBJ2-5
CATKRDGETQYF
TGTGCCACCAAAAGGGATGGGGAGACCCAGTACTTC
>.|TRBV19|.|TRBJ1-2
CASSIVEGTGYTF
TGTGCCAGTAGTATAGTAGAGGGAACTGGCTACACCTTC
>.|TRBV6-4|.|TRBJ2-3
CASREPRVTDTQYF
TGTGCCAGCAGGGAACCTCGAGTCACAGATACGCAGTATTTT
>.|TRBV6-1|.|TRBJ1-4
CASSELGIGEKLFF
TGTGCCAGCAGTGAACTCGGGATCGGGGAAAAACTGTTTTTT